One TCR beta chain is described in this entry. The clone's antigen remains unknown. No much larger clonotype is one base removed from it; base qualities were not supplied. The entry originates in a study of OX40 agonist ivuxolimab in advanced cancers. About the study as a whole: Ivuxolimab was an agonistic, fully human IgG2 monoclonal antibody directed against OX40 (CD134), a costimulatory receptor. Intravenous ivuxolimab was administered to patients every 2 weeks at six dose levels: 0.01, 0.1, 0.3, 1.5, 3 and 10 mg/kg. Among the 52 dose-escalation patients, around 19 had hepatocellular carcinoma, around 15 melanoma, 9 renal cell carcinoma and 9 head and neck cancer. The monotherapy dose-escalation portion (N = 52 patients) of the phase I ivuxolimab trial is reported in the paper. In the dose-escalation cohort, approximately 82% of patients were male, and the mean age was around 60 years, with a range of 23 to 79. Partial responses occurred in three dose-escalation patients: two with cutaneous melanoma and one with hepatocellular carcinoma. Prior anti-PD-1, anti-PD-L1 or anti-CTLA-4 therapy was permitted, and checkpoint inhibitors had been received by about 36% of dose-escalation patients. Peripheral TCRbeta sequencing aimed to test whether ivuxolimab altered TCR sequence diversity and caused clonal T-cell expansion. Broad study findings and their caveats: The antigen specificity of the clonally expanded peripheral T cells was not determined. Partial responders in the 0.1-3.0 mg/kg groups had among the lowest normalized peripheral clonal expansion, especially among CD8+ T cells. At doses of 0.1 to 3.0 mg/kg, clonal expansion of both CD4+ and CD8+ blood T cells was observed from baseline to week 6. Low levels of normalized T-cell clonal expansion were also seen in some nonresponding patients. After ivuxolimab, expanded clones were on average more numerous among CD8+ T cells than among CD4+ T cells.

To sequence the TCRbeta CDR3 region, genomic DNA was isolated from the sorted cells. The immunoSEQ Assay was used to sequence the TCRbeta CDR3 regions. The table was pulled from immuneACCESS by TCRdb, which kept in-frame rearrangements only. Such tables lose some clones; where checked, under half of the loss comes from unresolved V genes, and the rest has no known cause. The sample table records 75,000 to 100,000 clones; roughly nine tenths of these occur just once. The top ten clones comprise 0.25% to 0.35% of the sample. The CDR3 goes from the cysteine to the phenylalanine over 12 residues. The DNA shown is the 36-base CDR3, in frame from base 1. The junction carries 10 bases between V and J, which are trimmed by 3 bases and 6 bases respectively. The trial excluded patients who had a history of autoimmune disease or were on systemic immunosuppression. In every dose cohort, peripheral blood was drawn for TCR sequencing at baseline, cycle 4 day 1, and cycle 7 day 1. Samples came from an open-label, multicenter, first-in-human phase I dose-escalation trial of ivuxolimab. Adults with locally advanced or metastatic head and neck squamous cell, hepatocellular, melanoma or renal cell carcinoma were enrolled in the trial. Before TCR sequencing, CD4+ and CD8+ T cells were separately sorted from peripheral blood.

This sequence uses TRBV5-3 and TRBJ2-7, with no confidently assigned D gene. TRBV5-3 is given ORF status, its function remaining uncertain. The sequencing used CD4+ or CD8+ T cells sorted from blood, collected in a trial of the OX40 agonist ivuxolimab. The TCR sequence derives from an adult with an advanced solid tumor such as melanoma, head and neck, liver or kidney cancer. The DNA sequence is given as TGTGCCAGAAGCTACGTCTCGGGCGAGCAGTACTTC. This sequence encodes CARSYVSGEQYF.